Only a few counts were recorded for the clone carrying this T cell receptor beta chain. Its antigen is still unknown. From the 5' RACE reads, TCRdb called clonotypes with MiXCR, one entry per CDR3 protein. This sample has 160,000 or so distinct CDR3 sequences, with around 7% found just once. The data were obtained in a study of T cells after yellow fever vaccination. Study observations and caveats: Across the CD4 and CD8 compartments, a small share of clonotypes was present in both. Weaker in magnitude, the secondary response showed a faster peak on day 5 versus 15.

CDR3 length equals 15 residues. Deletions cut 0 bases from V and 2 bases from J, with 10 bases between. Source: CD4+ T cells sorted from PBMCs, taken around 5 days after the first yellow fever vaccination. The TCR originated in a man aged 18 to 29 who received the YFV17D yellow fever vaccine. This chain uses TRBV23-1 with TRBJ2-5; D is perhaps TRBD1 (5 bases). TRBV23-1 is flagged as an ORF with uncertain function. The CDR3, as DNA: TGCGCCAGCAGTCAATCGCCAGGGCGACAAGAGACCCAGTACTTC. This translates into CASSQSPGRQETQYF.